What follows are 20 T cell receptor beta chains derived from one specimen sequenced in a study of cytomegalovirus exposure and HLA in healthy donors. PCR was performed using 60 Vbeta and 13 Jbeta primers. The repertoire was sequenced with immunoSEQ multiplex PCR; TCRdb's copy has only in-frame clones and lacks some. Counted here are about 170,000 clones, 70% to 80% occurring once; the ten biggest clones make up approximately 0.76%. The sequenced sample was PBMCs. Every receptor here comes from a female donor in good health and CMV-seronegative.

The chain has TRBV4-3 and TRBJ2-2, with D tentatively TRBD2 (6 bases). From germline, CDR1 is LGHNA and CDR2 YSLEER. The CDR3 runs 18 residues. The V and J ends lost 1 base and 0 bases respectively, with 15 bases between them. The chain's CDR3 is CASSQAPYLASNTGELFF. CDR3 bases: TGCGCCAGCAGCCAAGCACCCTACCTAGCGTCGAACACCGGGGAGCTGTTTTTT.

In DNA, the CDR3 is TGTGCCAGCAGCTTAGTTCGCGGCCTCTCCTACGAGCAGTACTTC. Residues: CASSLVRGLSYEQYF. The chain has TRBV7-2 and TRBJ2-7; D is ambiguous. Trimming pared 1 base from V and 0 bases from J, leaving 10 bases between. This CDR3 region has 15 residues. In germline, CDR1 is SGHTA, CDR2 FQGNSA.

The CDR3 sequence is CASTGGGATSGELFF. CDR3 DNA sequence: TGTGCCAGCACCGGGGGGGGCGCAACCTCCGGGGAGCTGTTTTTT. The chain uses TRBV11-2 and TRBJ2-2; the match to TRBD2 covers 8 bases. The V gene's germline CDR1 is SGHAT and CDR2 FQNNGV. The CDR3 length is 15 residues. The trim removed 7 bases at V and 6 bases at J, leaving 10 bases unmatched.

This chain links TRBV7-9 with TRBJ1-5; TRBD1 is a possible D gene (5 bases). Trimming took off 5 bases at V and 4 bases at J, with 12 bases between the two ends. CDR3 length: 14 residues. CDR1 and CDR2 (germline): SEHNR, FQNEAQ (reference sequence). The CDR3 nucleotides read TGTGCCAGCAGCCCGGGGGTCCTAAATCAGCCCCAGCATTTT. As protein: CASSPGVLNQPQHF.

The CDR3 here is CACPQYGDSGELFF. In nucleotides, the CDR3 is TGTGCCTGCCCCCAGTACGGGGACTCCGGGGAGCTGTTTTTT. The V call is TRBV30, the J call TRBJ2-2; possible D gene TRBD2, 6 bases. Per germline, CDR1 GTSNPN and CDR2 SVGIG (reference sequence). The CDR3 runs 14 residues. Between the trimmed V and J ends, which lost 6 bases and 6 bases, there was a span of 17 bases. Complete variable domain (other parts from reference TRBV30 and TRBJ2-2): SQTIHQWPATLVQPVGSPLSLECTVEGTSNPNLYWYRQAAGRGLQLLFYSVGIGQISSEVPQNLSASRPQDRQFILSSKKLLLSDSGFYLCACPQYGDSGELFFGEGSRLTVL.

This clone has just one count. The chain carries TRBV5-1 and TRBJ2-5; 10 bases align to TRBD2. The V gene's germline CDR1 is SGHRS and CDR2 YFSETQ. With 2 bases clipped from V and 4 bases from J, the junction kept 5 bases outside the gene matches. This CDR3 has 15 amino acids. This CDR3 reads CASSFGAGGRETQYF. The CDR3 DNA sequence: TGCGCCAGCAGCTTCGGAGCGGGAGGGAGAGAGACCCAGTACTTC.

The chain's CDR3 is CASSYNGGAYEQYF. CDR3 nucleotide sequence: TGTGCCAGCAGTTACAACGGGGGTGCCTACGAGCAGTACTTC. J is TRBJ2-7 and V is TRBV6-6, with D possibly TRBD2 on 6 matching bases. V gave up 2 bases and J gave up 2 bases, with 10 bases separating them. Germline V gives CDR1 MNHNY, CDR2 SVGAGI (reference sequence). This CDR3 has 14 amino acids.

V usage is TRBV18 and J usage is TRBJ2-2; 9 positions agree with TRBD1. CDR1 is KGHSH, CDR2 LQKENI, per germline. V lost 3 bases and J lost 2; bases outside the gene matches: 7. This CDR3 contains 17 residues. CDR3 sequence (DNA): TGTGCCAGCTCACCGCGCCGACAGGGGGGTAACACCGGGGAGCTGTTTTTT. Encoded protein: CASSPRRQGGNTGELFF.

This chain links TRBV28 with TRBJ1-2; D is perhaps TRBD1 (5 bases). The V end lost 6 bases, the J end lost 8 bases, and 16 bases lay between the germline ends. CDR3 size: 13 residues. The germline V gene encodes CDR1 MDHEN and CDR2 SYDVKM. The CDR3 bases are TGTGCCAGCAGCTTAGGGACTAGTAGAGGCTACACCTTC. It encodes CASSLGTSRGYTF.

The chain employs TRBV7-9 and TRBJ2-1, with D maybe TRBD2 (6 bases). From germline, CDR1 is SEHNR and CDR2 FQNEAQ (reference sequence). The ends were cut back, 7 bases at V and 2 bases at J, with 12 bases in the middle. There are 14 residues in the CDR3. CDR3 nucleotides: TGTGCCAGCAACCCGAGCGGGCCCTACAATGAGCAGTTCTTC. Translated, it gives CASNPSGPYNEQFF.

V and J are TRBV11-2 and TRBJ2-7; unclear D gene. The CDR3 totals 12 residues. Between the trimmed V and J ends, which lost 4 bases and 3 bases, there was a span of 7 bases. Germline V gene sequence: CDR1 SGHAT, CDR2 FQNNGV. The CDR3: CASSSTIYEQYF. In nucleotides, the CDR3 is TGTGCCAGCAGCTCCACTATCTACGAGCAGTACTTC.

This sequence joins TRBV6-5 and TRBJ2-5, with TRBD1 matching 8 bases. Trimming removed 7 bases from V and 4 bases from J; junction bases left unmatched: 11. This CDR3 has 15 residues. CDR1 is MNHEY and CDR2 is SVGAGI in the germline V gene. CDR3 sequence reads: CASTDRDRWGETQYF. The CDR3 coding sequence is TGTGCCAGCACCGACCGGGACAGGTGGGGAGAGACCCAGTACTTC.

This clone appeared a few times. The chain recombines TRBV11-2 with TRBJ2-7, with 11 bases matching TRBD1. In germline, CDR1 is SGHAT, CDR2 FQNNGV. Germline trimming cut 2 bases from V and 6 bases from J; bases unmatched to any gene: 6. The CDR3 contains 15 residues. CDR3 sequence (DNA): TGTGCCAGCAGCTTAAATTGGGGGACAGGGGGCGAGCAGTACTTC. Translating it yields CASSLNWGTGGEQYF.

The chain couples TRBV19 to TRBJ1-6; possibly TRBD1 for D (5 bases). Germline CDR1 LNHDA, CDR2 SQIVND (reference sequence). The CDR3 contains 15 residues. Trimming cost V 3 bases and J 6 bases, with 12 bases left between them. CDR3 in amino acids: CASSMVDRINSPLHF. CDR3 DNA: TGTGCCAGTAGTATGGTAGACAGAATTAATTCACCCCTCCACTTT.

This clone has only one observation. The CDR3 is CASSLGQAIGYTF. For the CDR3, the DNA is TGTGCCAGCAGTTTGGGACAGGCGATCGGCTACACCTTC. The chain is built from TRBV7-9 and TRBJ1-2; 8 bases align to TRBD1. The CDR3 is 13 amino acids. J was trimmed by 8 bases and V by 6 bases; bases with no gene match: 8. Germline-derived CDR1 and CDR2 are SEHNR and FQNEAQ (reference sequence).

This clone was detected only a few times. The CDR3 coding sequence is TGTGCCATCAGCAGGGGACAGCAGCCCTACGAGCAGTACTTC. Protein sequence: CAISRGQQPYEQYF. The V and J genes are TRBV10-3 and TRBJ2-7; 7 bases map to TRBD1. The CDR3 is 14 amino acids. Germline V gene lookup returns CDR1 ENHRY and CDR2 SYGVKD. Trimming removed 6 bases from V and 2 bases from J; junction bases left unmatched: 7.

This chain links TRBV4-3 with TRBJ1-3; TRBD1 is a possible D gene (5 bases). CDR1 is LGHNA, CDR2 YSLEER, per germline. The germline V and J ends were trimmed by 2 bases and 11 bases, with 10 bases remaining between them. The CDR3 is made up of 12 amino acids. The CDR3 reads CASSQQVGAIYF. The CDR3 nucleotides read TGCGCCAGCAGCCAACAAGTAGGGGCCATATATTTT.

The V and J genes are TRBV6-5 and TRBJ2-1; 10 bases agree with TRBD2. The CDR3 is 14 residues long. The J segment lost 7 bases and the V segment lost 2 bases, leaving 2 bases of the junction unmatched. Germline V gene sequence: CDR1 MNHEY, CDR2 SVGAGI. CDR3 nucleotides: TGTGCCAGCAGTTACGGACTAGCGGCAAATGAGCAGTTCTTC. It specifies CASSYGLAANEQFF.

The chain joins TRBV19 to TRBJ1-3, with TRBD1 as a possible D gene (6 bases). The CDR3 is made up of 14 amino acids. Germline loops: CDR1 LNHDA, CDR2 SQIVND (reference sequence). The V gene lost 10 bases and the J gene lost 0 bases, with 13 bases spanning the gap. The CDR3 DNA reads TGTGCCACTTCCCGGGACATCTCTGGAAACACCATATATTTT. The encoded protein is CATSRDISGNTIYF.

The CDR3 here is CASSDGVAGSHEQFF. DNA of the CDR3: TGTGCCAGCAGTGATGGGGTAGCGGGGAGCCATGAGCAGTTCTTC. The chain couples TRBV2 to TRBJ2-1, with 8 bases lining up with TRBD2. The CDR3 contains 15 residues. CDR1 and CDR2 (germline): SNHLY, FYNNEI. V shed 3 bases and J 8 bases; nucleotides not matched to a gene: 9.